Given below is one T cell receptor beta chain in context. Its specificity is not known. Germline is not matched at one junction end, which may reflect a read error. The CDR3 totals 16 residues. Germline assignment: CDR1 SGHNT and CDR2 YYREEE (reference sequence). The source of the sample is a study of T cells after posttransplantation cyclophosphamide. Study-level points and caveats: Donor CD8+ memory clones often dominated recipient blood repertoires at later times.

Measured with immunoSEQ multiplex PCR; TCRdb has only the in-frame clones, and not every one. The table includes approximately 4,400 clones, 76% detected once. A marrow graft followed busulfan-fludarabine conditioning, with cyclophosphamide on days +3 and +4. The receptor comes from a male patient in his thirties or forties who received an allogeneic stem cell transplant from a related donor, was CMV-positive, and had acute and chronic GVHD. Some T cells may be supplied by the graft donor. J is TRBJ2-1 and V is TRBV5-4; TRBD2 matches 7 bases. The sample in question was PBMCs, obtained after allogeneic stem cell transplant with posttransplant cyclophosphamide. The CDR3: CASGVGLREGLYEQLF. In DNA, the CDR3 is TGTGCCAGCGGGGTCGGATTAAGGGAGGGCCTCTATGAGCAGCTCTTC.